Below are 23 T cell receptor beta chains sequenced from a single sample in a study of blood T cell repertoires in COVID-19. Measured with immunoSEQ multiplex PCR; TCRdb has only the in-frame clones, and not every one. The sample includes around 79,000 clones, more than 85% of them seen just once. Sequencing input: peripheral blood. The source is a man in his 70s with active or convalescent COVID-19.

The J gene is TRBJ1-5, the V gene TRBV30, with D tentatively TRBD1 (6 bases). The CDR3 sequence is 13 residues long. CDR1 is GTSNPN, CDR2 SVGIG, per germline (reference sequence). Trimming removed 5 bases from V and 2 bases from J, with 10 bases in between. CDR3 nucleotides: TGTGCCTGGGATGCAGGGGGCAATCAGCCCCAGCATTTT. Its protein product is CAWDAGGNQPQHF.

The count of this clone is one. The rearrangement uses TRBV7-3 and TRBJ2-1; the match to TRBD2 covers 7 bases. Germline CDR1 and CDR2: SGHTA and FQGTGA. CDR3 size: 14 residues. V was pared by 1 base and J by 8 bases, with 5 bases of the junction left unmatched. This chain's CDR3 is CASSLSGSGDEQFF. The CDR3 DNA follows: TGTGCCAGCAGCTTAAGCGGGAGTGGGGATGAGCAGTTCTTC.

The V gene is TRBV7-9, the J gene TRBJ2-7; a weak D match, TRBD2 (5 bases). V lost 3 bases to trimming and J lost 7 bases, with 10 bases between them. The CDR3 covers 12 residues. The germline V gene has CDR1 SEHNR and CDR2 FQNEAQ (reference sequence). CDR3 protein: CASSFLAEEQYF. In DNA, the CDR3 is TGTGCCAGCAGCTTCCTAGCTGAAGAGCAGTACTTC.

In DNA, the CDR3 is TGTGCCAGCAGTTACTCCACGGGACAGGCCCACTACGAGCAGTACTTC. The encoded protein is CASSYSTGQAHYEQYF. The chain uses TRBV6-2 or TRBV6-3 and TRBJ2-7; 8 bases align to TRBD1. The V gene's germline CDR1 is MNHEY and CDR2 SVGEGT. The CDR3 is 16 residues long. J was trimmed by 3 bases and V by 0 bases; bases with no gene match: 7.

The count of this clone is one. The rearrangement uses TRBV19 and TRBJ2-3, with 7 bases lining up with TRBD1. Trimming took 5 bases from V and 5 from J; bases not matched to a gene: 7. Germline V CDR1 and CDR2: LNHDA, SQIVND (reference sequence). The CDR3 covers 14 residues. The CDR3 spells CASSSTGLRDTQYF. In DNA, the CDR3 is TGTGCCAGTAGTTCGACAGGGTTGAGAGATACGCAGTATTTT.

The CDR3 sequence: CASSQGQGVGEAFF. The DNA of the CDR3 is TGTGCCAGCAGCCAGGGACAGGGGGTTGGCGAAGCTTTCTTT. The rearrangement joins TRBV5-4 to TRBJ1-1; 11 nucleotides match TRBD1. CDR3 length equals 14 residues. J lost 8 bases, V lost 4 bases, and 7 bases had no gene match. Germline V gene data show CDR1 as SGHNT and CDR2 as YYREEE (reference sequence).

The chain has TRBV6-2 or TRBV6-3 and TRBJ1-2; D might be TRBD1 (6 bases). V was cut by 2 bases and J by 4 bases, with 11 bases left in between. There are 14 residues in the CDR3. Germline assignment: CDR1 MNHEY and CDR2 SVGEGT. CDR3 coding DNA: TGTGCCAGCAGTTACAACGGACAGTTCTATGGCTACACCTTC. Residues: CASSYNGQFYGYTF.

This chain links TRBV7-2 with TRBJ2-7, with 11 bases lining up with TRBD2. CDR1 is SGHTA, CDR2 FQGNSA, per germline. This CDR3 is 14 amino acids long. The ends lost 5 bases at V and 0 bases at J; junction bases unmatched: 0. Here the CDR3 DNA reads TGTGCCAGCAGCACTAGCGGGAGCTCCTACGAGCAGTACTTC. It translates to CASSTSGSSYEQYF.

The gene calls are TRBV30 and TRBJ1-2, with D maybe TRBD1 (6 bases). V lost 0 bases and J 5 bases, leaving 10 bases between the germline ends. Germline CDR1 and CDR2: GTSNPN and SVGIG (reference sequence). The CDR3 length is 13 residues. The CDR3 region is CAWSVGGAYGYTF. For the CDR3, the DNA is TGTGCCTGGAGTGTAGGGGGAGCTTATGGCTACACCTTC.

This clone appeared a single time. CDR3 region: CAWGRDRDNYGYTF. The CDR3, as DNA: TGTGCCTGGGGCCGGGACAGAGATAACTATGGCTACACCTTC. This chain uses TRBV30 with TRBJ1-2; 7 bases align to TRBD1. This CDR3 is built from 14 residues. With 5 bases clipped from V and 1 base from J, the junction kept 7 bases outside the gene matches. Germline CDR1 reads GTSNPN; CDR2 reads SVGIG (reference sequence).

J is TRBJ2-1 and V is TRBV4-1, with a possible D match to TRBD1 (5 bases). Germline loops: CDR1 MGHRA, CDR2 YSYEKL. Trimming removed 4 bases at V and 9 bases at J, with 7 bases between. The CDR3 loop spans 11 amino acids. In DNA, the CDR3 is TGCGCCAGCAGCCGAAGGGGTGAGCAGTTCTTC. This codes for CASSRRGEQFF.

CDR3 sequence reads: CASSRQGGANEQYF. The DNA for the CDR3 is TGTGCCAGCAGCCGACAGGGTGGGGCGAACGAGCAGTACTTC. The rearrangement links TRBV28 to TRBJ2-7; 7 nucleotides align to TRBD1. Germline V gene lookup returns CDR1 MDHEN and CDR2 SYDVKM. V shed 6 bases, J shed 5 bases, and the junction held 10 bases outside the gene matches. The length of the CDR3 is 14 residues.

V usage is TRBV21-1 and J usage is TRBJ2-7; TRBD1, the table's D call, was not compared with the DNA. TRBV21-1 is described as a pseudogene. The CDR3 has 13 residues. The CDR3 region has the DNA TGTGCCAGCGAAGACAGGGCATGTTACGAGCAGTACTTC. Its translation is CASEDRACYEQYF.

The CDR3 is CASSHDRVKGTEAFF. CDR3 nucleotide sequence: TGTGCCAGCAGCCACGACAGGGTGAAGGGCACTGAAGCTTTCTTT. V and J are TRBV7-9 and TRBJ1-1, with 7 positions matching TRBD1. This CDR3 is built from 15 residues. V dropped 5 bases and J dropped 4; count of bases not matched to a gene: 10. Germline V lookup: CDR1 SEHNR, CDR2 FQNEAQ (reference sequence).

The V and J genes are TRBV28 and TRBJ2-5, with D possibly matching TRBD2 (5 bases). Between the trimmed V and J ends, which lost 5 bases and 1 base, there was a span of 14 bases. From germline, CDR1 is MDHEN and CDR2 SYDVKM. The CDR3 runs 15 residues. The CDR3 DNA reads as TGTGCCAGCAGTCCATCTCGGGGTCCCCAAGAGACCCAGTACTTC. It yields the protein CASSPSRGPQETQYF. Supplemented by reference TRBV28 and TRBJ2-5, the full variable domain reads DVKVTQSSRYLVKRTGEKVFLECVQDMDHENMFWYRQDPGLGLRLIYFSYDVKMKEKGDIPEGYSVSREKKERFSLILESASTNQTSMYLCASSPSRGPQETQYFGPGTRLLVL.

The rearrangement uses TRBV14 and TRBJ1-6; D is ambiguous. The germline CDR1 and CDR2 sequences are SGHDN and FVKESK. The CDR3 has 14 residues. Trimming cost V 1 base and J 9 bases, with 10 bases left between them. The CDR3 loop reads CASSQARRPSPLHF. The CDR3 coding sequence is TGTGCCAGCAGCCAAGCCCGGCGGCCTTCACCCCTCCACTTT.

V is TRBV24-1 and J is TRBJ2-5, with D perhaps TRBD1 (6 bases). Germline loops: CDR1 KGHDR, CDR2 SFDVKD. This CDR3 is 14 amino acids long. The V end lost 4 bases, the J end lost 5 bases, and 13 bases lay between the germline ends. This chain's CDR3 is CATSDATGSETQYF. The CDR3 nucleotides read TGTGCCACCAGTGACGCTACAGGGAGTGAGACCCAGTACTTC.

The gene calls are TRBV10-3 and TRBJ2-5, with 7 nucleotides matching TRBD2. There are 14 residues in the CDR3. J gave up 1 base and V 5 bases, and 4 bases lay outside the gene matches. In germline, CDR1 is ENHRY, CDR2 SYGVKD. The CDR3 bases are TGTGCCATCAGTAAAGAGCGGGGCCAAGAGACCCAGTACTTC. Translating gives CAISKERGQETQYF.

The chain links TRBV28 to TRBJ1-4; D gene ambiguous. The CDR3 sequence is 14 residues long. Germline lookup yields CDR1 MDHEN and CDR2 SYDVKM. Between the trimmed V and J ends, which lost 5 bases and 7 bases, there was a span of 14 bases. In DNA form, the CDR3 reads TGTGCCAGCAGTCCCCCACCGGGAGGTGAAAAACTGTTTTTT. Translation gives CASSPPPGGEKLFF. Filled out from reference TRBV28 and TRBJ1-4, the complete variable domain reads DVKVTQSSRYLVKRTGEKVFLECVQDMDHENMFWYRQDPGLGLRLIYFSYDVKMKEKGDIPEGYSVSREKKERFSLILESASTNQTSMYLCASSPPPGGEKLFFGSGTQLSVL.

The V gene is TRBV6-4, the J gene TRBJ2-1; 8 nucleotides align to TRBD2. With V trimmed by 4 bases and J by 0 bases, 5 bases remained unmatched. The CDR3 totals 16 residues. Per germline, CDR1 MRHNA and CDR2 SNTAGT. CDR3 sequence reads: CASSGQRESSYNEQFF. The CDR3 region has the DNA TGTGCCAGCAGTGGCCAGCGGGAGTCCTCCTACAATGAGCAGTTCTTC.

V gene TRBV12-3 or TRBV12-4 combines with J gene TRBJ1-1, with D tentatively TRBD1 (5 bases). The V gene lost 2 bases and the J gene lost 2 bases, with 6 bases spanning the gap. This CDR3 comprises 13 residues. The CDR3 DNA reads TGTGCCAGCAGTTTAACAGGAAACACTGAAGCTTTCTTT. Encoded protein: CASSLTGNTEAFF.

The chain joins TRBV5-1 to TRBJ1-1; TRBD1 aligns across 8 bases. This CDR3 is 12 amino acids long. Trimming at V came to 4 bases and at J to 7 bases, leaving 3 bases not matched to a gene. Germline CDR1 is SGHRS and CDR2 is YFSETQ. CDR3 in DNA: TGCGCCAGCAGCCAAGACAGGGGTGAAGCTTTCTTT. It encodes CASSQDRGEAFF.

The gene calls are TRBV18 and TRBJ2-2, with 8 bases fitting TRBD2. This CDR3 is 17 amino acids long. Germline trimming cut 4 bases from V and 0 bases from J; bases unmatched to any gene: 7. The germline gives CDR1 KGHSH, CDR2 LQKENI. The CDR3 region is CASSREWTSPNTGELFF. The CDR3 coding sequence is TGTGCCAGCTCACGCGAATGGACTAGCCCGAACACCGGGGAGCTGTTTTTT.